This T cell receptor beta chain was sequenced during a study of shared clonotypes between healthy human individuals. The CDR3 has 16 amino acids. Authors' methods: ImmunoSEQ output held junction-only sequences without quality scores, so filtering differed. Clones were read by immunoSEQ multiplex PCR, and TCRdb kept only the in-frame ones, dropping some. V, J and clone size derive from that table, while D and trimming were established from the DNA sequence. The sample includes hundreds of thousands of clones, 80% to 90% of them seen just once. Both CD45RO+ cells and CCR7-negative CD45RA+ TemRA cells were combined to make up CD8 memory. About this clone itself: The antigen is undetermined.

The study's findings and limits: Across subsets, estimated richness was generally greater for naive than for memory populations.

The J gene is TRBJ2-7, the V gene TRBV21-1; TRBD1, the D gene given by the table, was not confirmed from the DNA. TRBV21-1 is reported as a pseudogene. Sequences were obtained from memory CD8+ T cells sorted from blood. Subset noted: CD45RO+ cells pooled with CCR7-negative TemRA cells. The TCR originated in a young man in good health. The CDR3 DNA reads TGTGCCAGCAGCCCCCAATTCACAGGGGGCTCCTACGAGCAGTACTTC. Its translation is CASSPQFTGGSYEQYF.